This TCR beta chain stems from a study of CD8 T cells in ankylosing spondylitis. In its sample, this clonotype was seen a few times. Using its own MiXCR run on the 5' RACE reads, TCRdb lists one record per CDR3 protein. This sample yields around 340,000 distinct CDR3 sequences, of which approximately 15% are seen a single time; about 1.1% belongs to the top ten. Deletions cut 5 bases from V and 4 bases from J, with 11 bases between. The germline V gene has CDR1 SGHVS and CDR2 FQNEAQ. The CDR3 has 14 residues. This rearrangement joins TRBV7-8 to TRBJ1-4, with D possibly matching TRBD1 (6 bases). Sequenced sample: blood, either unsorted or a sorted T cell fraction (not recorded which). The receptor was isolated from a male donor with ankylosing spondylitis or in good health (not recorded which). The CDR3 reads CASSGGQFNEKLFF. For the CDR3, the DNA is TGTGCCAGCAGCGGCGGACAGTTTAATGAAAAACTGTTTTTT. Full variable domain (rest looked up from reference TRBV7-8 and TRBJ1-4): GAGVSQSPRYKVAKRGQDVALRCDPISGHVSLFWYQQALGQGPEFLTYFQNEAQLDKSGLPSDRFFAERPEGSVSTLKIQRTQQEDSAVYLCASSGGQFNEKLFFGSGTQLSVL.